The rows below give T cell receptor beta chains drawn from one sample of a study of cytomegalovirus exposure and HLA in healthy donors. This table comes from immunoSEQ multiplex PCR, and its TCRdb copy is limited to in-frame clones, with some not included. The table shows 100,000 to 150,000 clones, with 74% occurring only once. Sequencing was performed on PBMCs. Source of these receptors: a woman aged 45-65 years in good health and CMV-seropositive. Both conserved end residues are part of each CDR3. The D gene is left open where the match is weak. Rows give clone size only sometimes, using once, few, many, or a class for an expanded clone.

J gene | D gene | clone size | CDR3 length | V gene | CDR3 DNA | CDR3 protein
TRBJ1-2 | . | . | 15 | TRBV19 | TGTGCCAGTAGCAGTGAGGTTGATCTATTATATGGCTACACCTTC | CASSSEVDLLYGYTF
TRBJ2-5 | TRBD2 | once | 17 | TRBV5-4 | TGTGCCAGCAGCCCTCGTAGCGGGGGGGCCGTAGGAGAGACCCAGTACTTC | CASSPRSGGAVGETQYF
TRBJ2-7 | . | few | 12 | TRBV7-8 | TGTGCCAGCAGCTCAGGGTTGTTAGAGCAGTACTTC | CASSSGLLEQYF
TRBJ2-1 | . | once | 14 | TRBV7-8 | TGTGCCAGCAGTTTGATGGAGACGAGCAATGAGCAGTTCTTC | CASSLMETSNEQFF
TRBJ1-2 | . | . | 17 | TRBV2 | TGTGCCAGCATTCCTAGGGGGGGCGTTAAAATTGACTATGGCTACACCTTC | CASIPRGGVKIDYGYTF
TRBJ2-7 | TRBD1 | . | 15 | TRBV19 | TGTGCCAGTAGTACGAACCGACAGGGGGCGGGCGAGCAGTACTTC | CASSTNRQGAGEQYF
TRBJ2-1 | TRBD2 | . | 17 | TRBV5-4 | TGTGCCAGCAGCTTGAACAGCGGGGGGGTCTCCTACAATGAGCAGTTCTTC | CASSLNSGGVSYNEQFF
TRBJ2-7 | TRBD2 | . | 14 | TRBV6-5 | TGTGCCAGCAGCTTAGCGGGGGGAGACTACGAGCAGTACTTC | CASSLAGGDYEQYF
TRBJ1-5 | . | . | 14 | TRBV6-5 | TGTGCCAGCAGTTCCCCCGGAGAGAATCAGCCCCAGCATTTT | CASSSPGENQPQHF
TRBJ2-1 | . | . | 15 | TRBV28 | TGTGCCAGCAGTTTTTGGGGCCAAGGGGGCAATGAGCAGTTCTTC | CASSFWGQGGNEQFF
TRBJ2-5 | TRBD2 | . | 15 | TRBV27 | TGTGCCAGCAGTCCCCGAGCGGGGGGTCAAGAGACCCAGTACTTC | CASSPRAGGQETQYF
TRBJ1-3 | TRBD1 | . | 14 | TRBV29-1 | TGCAGCGTGCTGACAGGGGGCGAGGAGAACACCATATATTTT | CSVLTGGEENTIYF
TRBJ1-2 | . | . | 14 | TRBV7-9 | TGTTCCAGCAGTCTAAGGGGGACTAACTATGGCTACACCTTC | CSSSLRGTNYGYTF